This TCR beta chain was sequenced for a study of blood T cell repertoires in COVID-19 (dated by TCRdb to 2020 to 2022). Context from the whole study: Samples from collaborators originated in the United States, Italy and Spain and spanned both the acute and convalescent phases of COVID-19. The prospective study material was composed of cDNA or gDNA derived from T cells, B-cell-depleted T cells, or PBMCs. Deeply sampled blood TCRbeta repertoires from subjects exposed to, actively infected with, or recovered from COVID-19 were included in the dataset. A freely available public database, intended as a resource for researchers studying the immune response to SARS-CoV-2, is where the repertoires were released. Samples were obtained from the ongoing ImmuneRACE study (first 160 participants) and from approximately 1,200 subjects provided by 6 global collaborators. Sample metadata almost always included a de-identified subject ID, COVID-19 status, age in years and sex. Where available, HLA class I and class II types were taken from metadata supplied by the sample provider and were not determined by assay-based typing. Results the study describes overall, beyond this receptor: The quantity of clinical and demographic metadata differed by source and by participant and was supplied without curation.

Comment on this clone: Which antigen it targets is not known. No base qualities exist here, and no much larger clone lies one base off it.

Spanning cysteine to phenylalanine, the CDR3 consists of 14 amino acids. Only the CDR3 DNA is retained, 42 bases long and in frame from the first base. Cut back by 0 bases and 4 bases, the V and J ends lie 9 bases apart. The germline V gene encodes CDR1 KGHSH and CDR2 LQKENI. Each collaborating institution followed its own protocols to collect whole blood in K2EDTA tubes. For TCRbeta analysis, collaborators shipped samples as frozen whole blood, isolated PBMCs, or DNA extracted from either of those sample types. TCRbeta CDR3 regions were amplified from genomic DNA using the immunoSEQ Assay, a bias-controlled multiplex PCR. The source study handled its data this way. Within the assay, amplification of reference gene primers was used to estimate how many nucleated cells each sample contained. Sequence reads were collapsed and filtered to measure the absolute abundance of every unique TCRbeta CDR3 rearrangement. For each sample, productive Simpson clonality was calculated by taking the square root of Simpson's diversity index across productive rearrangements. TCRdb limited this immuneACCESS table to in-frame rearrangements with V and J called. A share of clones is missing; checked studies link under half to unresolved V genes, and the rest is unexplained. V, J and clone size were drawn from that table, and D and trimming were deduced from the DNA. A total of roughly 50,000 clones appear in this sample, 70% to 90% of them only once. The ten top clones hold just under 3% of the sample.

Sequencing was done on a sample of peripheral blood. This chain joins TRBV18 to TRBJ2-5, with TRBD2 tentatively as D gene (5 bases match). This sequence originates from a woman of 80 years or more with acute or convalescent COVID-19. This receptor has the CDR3 CASSPPRVRETQYF. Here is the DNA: TGTGCCAGCTCACCACCGAGGGTGAGAGAGACCCAGTACTTC.